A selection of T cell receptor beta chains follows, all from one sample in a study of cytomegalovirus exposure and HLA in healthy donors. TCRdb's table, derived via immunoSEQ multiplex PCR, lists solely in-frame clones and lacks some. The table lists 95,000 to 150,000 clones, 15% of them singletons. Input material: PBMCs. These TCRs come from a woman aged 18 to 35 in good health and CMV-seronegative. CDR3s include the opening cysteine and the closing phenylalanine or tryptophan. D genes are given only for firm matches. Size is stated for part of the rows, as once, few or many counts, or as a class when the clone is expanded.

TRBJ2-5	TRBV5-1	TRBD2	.	CASSLDSSGGYQETQYF	TGCGCCAGCAGCTTGGACTCTAGCGGGGGGTACCAAGAGACCCAGTACTTC
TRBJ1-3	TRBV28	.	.	CASSLTGSSGNTIYF	TGTGCCAGCAGTCTCACAGGGAGCTCTGGAAACACCATATATTTT
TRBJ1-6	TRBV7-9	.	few	CASSYVSSYNSPLHF	TGTGCCAGCAGCTATGTGAGCTCCTATAATTCACCCCTCCACTTT
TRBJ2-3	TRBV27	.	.	CASSRGRWNTQYF	TGTGCCAGCAGTCGGGGAAGGTGGAATACGCAGTATTTT
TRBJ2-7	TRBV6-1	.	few	CASSPRVEQYF	TGTGCCAGCAGTCCCAGGGTCGAGCAGTACTTC
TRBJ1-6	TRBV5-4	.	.	CASGLSGQGYSPLHF	TGTGCCAGCGGACTCTCGGGGCAGGGGTATTCACCCCTCCACTTT
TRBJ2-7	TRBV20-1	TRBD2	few	CSGLAGFEQYF	TGCAGTGGACTAGCGGGGTTCGAGCAGTACTTC
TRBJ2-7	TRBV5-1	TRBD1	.	CASSLSQGAVEQYF	TGCGCCAGCAGCTTAAGTCAGGGGGCCGTCGAGCAGTACTTC
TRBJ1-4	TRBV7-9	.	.	CASSGGAPSTPATNEKLFF	TGTGCCAGCAGCGGAGGGGCCCCCTCCACCCCAGCAACTAATGAAAAACTGTTTTTT
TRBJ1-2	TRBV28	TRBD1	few	CASRTGVANYGYTF	TGTGCCAGCAGAACAGGGGTTGCTAACTATGGCTACACCTTC
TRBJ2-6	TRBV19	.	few	CASSTTGSSGANVLTF	TGTGCCAGTAGTACCACAGGTTCCTCTGGGGCCAACGTCCTGACTTTC
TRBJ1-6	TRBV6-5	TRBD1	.	CASRDRGRGAQALHF	TGTGCCAGCAGAGACAGGGGGCGAGGGGCCCAAGCCCTCCACTTT
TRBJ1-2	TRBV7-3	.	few	CASSLVSGSEGYTF	TGTGCCAGCAGCTTGGTTTCAGGGTCTGAAGGCTACACCTTC
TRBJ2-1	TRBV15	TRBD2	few	CATSNRGGSGGEQFF	TGTGCCACCAGCAATAGAGGTGGTAGCGGGGGGGAGCAGTTCTTC
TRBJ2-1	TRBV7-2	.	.	CASSLAWSNEQFF	TGTGCCAGCAGCTTAGCGTGGAGCAATGAGCAGTTCTTC
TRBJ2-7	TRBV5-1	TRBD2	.	CASSLAPLAGGSYEQYF	TGCGCCAGCAGCTTGGCCCCACTAGCGGGAGGTTCCTACGAGCAGTACTTC
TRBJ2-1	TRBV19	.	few	CASSIDGRGNEQFF	TGTGCCAGTAGTATCGATGGGAGGGGGAATGAGCAGTTCTTC
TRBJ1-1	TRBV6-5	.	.	CASGRRKEEGEAFF	TGTGCCAGCGGCCGGCGAAAGGAGGAAGGTGAAGCTTTCTTT
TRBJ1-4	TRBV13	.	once	CASSVTGLGEKLFF	TGTGCCAGCAGCGTAACAGGGTTGGGTGAAAAACTGTTTTTT
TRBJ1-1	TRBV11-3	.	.	CASSLSGNTEAFF	TGTGCCAGCAGCTTATCGGGGAACACTGAAGCTTTCTTT
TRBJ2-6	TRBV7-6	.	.	CASSFGRVGISGANVLTF	TGTGCCAGCAGCTTCGGCAGGGTAGGGATCTCTGGGGCCAACGTCCTGACTTTC
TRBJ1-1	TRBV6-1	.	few	CATHTSWGDTEAFF	TGTGCCACCCACACGAGCTGGGGGGACACTGAAGCTTTCTTT
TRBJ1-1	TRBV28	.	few	CASSKYRYTEAFF	TGTGCCAGCAGCAAATACAGATACACTGAAGCTTTCTTT
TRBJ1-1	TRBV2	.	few	CASSSRNSGTEAFF	TGTGCCAGCAGCTCACGTAACAGTGGGACTGAAGCTTTCTTT
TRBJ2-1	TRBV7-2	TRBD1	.	CASSLVEGGGEQFF	TGTGCCAGCAGCTTAGTTGAAGGGGGCGGTGAGCAGTTCTTC
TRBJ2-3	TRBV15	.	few	CATSRDGGATDTQYF	TGTGCCACCAGCAGAGATGGCGGGGCCACAGATACGCAGTATTTT
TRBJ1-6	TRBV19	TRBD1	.	CASRTGGNSPLHF	TGTGCCAGTAGGACAGGGGGAAATTCACCCCTCCACTTT
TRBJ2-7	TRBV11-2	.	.	CASSPQGLYEQYF	TGTGCCAGCAGCCCTCAGGGCCTCTACGAGCAGTACTTC
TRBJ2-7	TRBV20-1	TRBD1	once	CSALTGNEQYF	TGCAGTGCCCTGACAGGGAACGAGCAGTACTTC
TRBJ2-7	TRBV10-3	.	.	CASCRDISYEQYF	TGTGCCAGCTGCCGGGACATCTCCTACGAGCAGTACTTC
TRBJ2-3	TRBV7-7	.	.	CASSLLAEGDTQYF	TGTGCTAGCAGCTTATTAGCGGAAGGAGATACGCAGTATTTT
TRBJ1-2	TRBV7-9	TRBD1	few	CASSSNPGQGAGGYTF	TGTGCCAGCAGCTCGAACCCCGGACAGGGGGCAGGCGGCTACACCTTC
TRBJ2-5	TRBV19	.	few	CASSIGREVETQYF	TGTGCCAGTAGTATAGGCAGGGAAGTTGAGACCCAGTACTTC
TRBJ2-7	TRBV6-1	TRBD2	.	CASSEAPSGGAYEQYF	TGTGCCAGCAGTGAAGCGCCTAGCGGGGGCGCCTACGAGCAGTACTTC
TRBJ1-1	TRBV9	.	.	CASSSLDTEAFF	TGTGCCAGCAGCAGCCTGGACACTGAAGCTTTCTTT
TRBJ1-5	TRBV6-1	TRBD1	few	CASSPRGLSQPQHF	TGTGCCAGCAGTCCCAGGGGGCTCAGCCAGCCCCAGCATTTT
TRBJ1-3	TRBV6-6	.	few	CASNLGGGNTIYF	TGTGCCAGCAACCTCGGAGGGGGAAACACCATATATTTT
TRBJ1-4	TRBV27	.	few	CASSARHQTNEKLFF	TGTGCCAGCAGTGCCAGACACCAAACTAATGAAAAACTGTTTTTT
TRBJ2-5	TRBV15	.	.	CATSPGGETQYF	TGTGCCACCAGCCCAGGGGGGGAGACCCAGTACTTC
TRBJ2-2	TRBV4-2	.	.	CASRSSGELFF	TGTGCCAGCAGGTCCTCCGGGGAGCTGTTTTTT
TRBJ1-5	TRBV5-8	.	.	CASSWGGPQHF	TGTGCCAGCAGCTGGGGGGGGCCCCAGCATTTT
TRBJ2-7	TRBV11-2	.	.	CASSLGRLPESEQYF	TGTGCCAGCAGCTTAGGCAGACTCCCGGAAAGCGAGCAGTACTTC
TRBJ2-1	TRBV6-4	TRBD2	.	CASSVEAGGGYNEQFF	TGTGCCAGCAGTGTCGAAGCGGGAGGGGGTTACAATGAGCAGTTCTTC
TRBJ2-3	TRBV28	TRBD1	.	CASRIGGSADTQYF	TGTGCCAGCAGGATAGGGGGCAGCGCAGATACGCAGTATTTT
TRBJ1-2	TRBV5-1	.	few	CASSLLGNYGYTF	TGCGCCAGCAGCTTGCTAGGTAACTATGGCTACACCTTC
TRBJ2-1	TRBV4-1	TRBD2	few	CASSQLAGVVFNEQFF	TGCGCCAGCAGCCAACTAGCGGGAGTGGTCTTCAATGAGCAGTTCTTC